Below are 21 T cell receptor beta chains sequenced from a single sample in a study of T cells after yellow fever vaccination. TCRdb re-derived calls from the 5' RACE reads in MiXCR, one entry per CDR3 protein. This table holds 510,000 or so distinct CDR3 sequences, around 21% found once. The input for sequencing was PBMCs, taken 15 days after the yellow fever booster vaccination. These receptors came from a man younger than 40 who received the YFV17D yellow fever vaccine.

The chain recombines TRBV28 with TRBJ2-7; D uncertain. V lost 4 bases, J lost 3 bases, and 7 bases lay in between. The germline CDR1 and CDR2 sequences are MDHEN and SYDVKM. This CDR3 is built from 12 residues. DNA of the CDR3: TGTGCCAGCAGTTCTTCTCACTACGAGCAGTACTTC. Protein sequence: CASSSSHYEQYF.

This clonotype showed up just once. This chain uses TRBV6-1 with TRBJ2-1; 10 bases match TRBD2. This CDR3 has 14 amino acids. Germline values: CDR1 MNHNS, CDR2 SASEGT. V gave up 8 bases and J gave up 3 bases; unmatched junction bases: 4. The CDR3 here is CASLLAGDYNEQFF. Written as DNA, the CDR3 is TGTGCCAGCCTTCTAGCGGGAGACTACAATGAGCAGTTCTTC.

The chain couples TRBV24-1 to TRBJ2-1; 10 nucleotides match TRBD2. Germline CDR1 KGHDR, CDR2 SFDVKD. The CDR3 is 17 amino acids. J gave up 5 bases and V 1 base, and 7 bases lay outside the gene matches. The DNA for the CDR3 is TGTGCCACCAGTGATTTCCGGACTAGCGGAGGACACAATGAGCAGTTCTTC. Protein: CATSDFRTSGGHNEQFF.

This clonotype was found many times. This sequence joins TRBV29-1 and TRBJ2-3; TRBD2 aligns across 7 bases. J lost 5 bases, V lost 1 base, and 0 bases had no gene match. The CDR3 is 12 amino acids. CDR1 is SQVTM, CDR2 ANQGSEA, per germline. This chain's CDR3 is CSVEGGGDTQYF. For the CDR3, the DNA is TGCAGCGTTGAAGGGGGGGGAGATACGCAGTATTTT.

This clonotype was found a few times. The chain recombines TRBV12-3 or TRBV12-4 with TRBJ2-3; TRBD2 is a possible D gene (5 bases). The CDR3 has 15 amino acids. V was cut by 6 bases and J by 3 bases, with 16 bases left in between. CDR3 protein: CASRPQLGKTDTQYF. CDR3 bases: TGTGCCAGCAGACCACAACTAGGGAAAACAGATACGCAGTATTTT.

The sample holds a few counts of this clonotype. J is TRBJ2-5 and V is TRBV7-8; D might be TRBD2 (5 bases). Deletions cut 5 bases from V and 1 base from J, with 14 bases between. The CDR3 has 15 amino acids. Germline V gene sequence: CDR1 SGHVS, CDR2 FQNEAQ. CDR3 bases: TGTGCCAGCAGCCCGAACACCAGCGGCCAAGAGACCCAGTACTTC. Translated, it gives CASSPNTSGQETQYF.

The V call is TRBV6-5, the J call TRBJ2-3; D gene uncertain. The germline CDR1 and CDR2 sequences are MNHEY and SVGAGI. Trimming removed 5 bases at V and 2 bases at J, with 14 bases between. CDR3 length: 15 residues. DNA of the CDR3: TGTGCCAGCAGTACTCTCGGCGCATACACAGATACGCAGTATTTT. Amino acids: CASSTLGAYTDTQYF.

This clonotype came up a few times. The chain is built from TRBV25-1 and TRBJ2-1, with a possible D match to TRBD2 (5 bases). Trimming took off 1 base at V and 7 bases at J, with 11 bases between the two ends. Germline loops: CDR1 MGHDK, CDR2 SYGVNS. The CDR3 length is 14 residues. The CDR3 DNA sequence: TGTGCCAGCAGTGAATCTGGGCGGGCGAATGAGCAGTTCTTC. Amino acids: CASSESGRANEQFF. The whole variable domain, filled in from reference TRBV25-1 and TRBJ2-1, reads EADIYQTPRYLVIGTGKKITLECSQTMGHDKMYWYQQDPGMELHLIHYSYGVNSTEKGDLSSESTVSRIRTEHFPLTLESARPSHTSQYLCASSESGRANEQFFGPGTRLTVL.

This clonotype showed up just a few times. This chain joins TRBV29-1 and TRBJ1-1; TRBD1 matches at 11 bases. CDR3 length: 15 residues. Unmatched junction bases numbered 5, after V lost 4 bases and J lost 1 base. CDR1 is SQVTM and CDR2 is ANQGSEA in the germline V gene. CDR3 residues: CSVVGTGGKNTEAFF. CDR3 in DNA: TGCAGCGTTGTTGGGACAGGGGGGAAGAACACTGAAGCTTTCTTT.

In its sample, this clonotype was seen a few times. The chain carries TRBV29-1 and TRBJ2-7, with 9 bases identical to TRBD1. This CDR3 has 14 residues. V was clipped by 7 bases and J by 4 bases; unmatched bases: 11. CDR1 and CDR2 (germline): SQVTM, ANQGSEA. The CDR3 sequence is CSGTGGGGDYEQYF. CDR3 nucleotides: TGCAGCGGAACAGGGGGCGGAGGGGATTACGAGCAGTACTTC.

This clonotype has more than one count but fewer than ten. This sequence joins TRBV6-2 or TRBV6-3 and TRBJ2-2; 9 nucleotides agree with TRBD1. This CDR3 is built from 14 residues. Germline lookup yields CDR1 MNHEY and CDR2 SVGEGT. Trimming cost V 9 bases and J 3 bases; bases outside gene matches: 5. The CDR3 DNA reads TGTGCCAGTACGGGACAGGGATACACCGGGGAGCTGTTTTTT. It yields the protein CASTGQGYTGELFF.

The V and J genes are TRBV3-1 and TRBJ2-5, with D perhaps TRBD2 (6 bases). The germline V gene encodes CDR1 LGHDT and CDR2 YNNKEL (reference sequence). This CDR3 spans 13 amino acids. The V end lost 1 base, the J end lost 4 bases, and 7 bases lay between the germline ends. This chain's CDR3 is CASSQARGETQYF. DNA for the CDR3: TGTGCCAGCAGCCAAGCGCGGGGAGAGACCCAGTACTTC.

This clonotype has more than one count but fewer than ten. CDR3 protein: CATSGSGANVLTF. CDR3 coding DNA: TGTGCCACCTCAGGCTCTGGGGCCAACGTCCTGACTTTC. This chain connects TRBV10-3 to TRBJ2-6, with D uncertain. Germline V lookup: CDR1 ENHRY, CDR2 SYGVKD. The V end lost 10 bases, the J end lost 0 bases, and 7 bases lay between the germline ends. The CDR3 length is 13 residues.

CDR3 in amino acids: CSADTSGRTGANVLTF. In DNA, the CDR3 is TGCAGTGCTGATACTAGCGGGAGAACTGGGGCCAACGTCCTGACTTTC. The rearrangement joins TRBV20-1 to TRBJ2-6; 11 bases match TRBD2. Looked up from germline, CDR1 is DFQATT and CDR2 is SNEGSKA (reference sequence). The CDR3 is 16 residues long. With V trimmed by 5 bases and J by 2 bases, 5 bases remained unmatched.

In its sample, this clonotype was seen once. The chain is built from TRBV7-2 and TRBJ2-5; 7 nucleotides agree with TRBD2. Germline V CDR1 and CDR2: SGHTA, FQGNSA. The J segment lost 5 bases and the V segment lost 4 bases, leaving 7 bases of the junction unmatched. This CDR3 is 14 amino acids long. Written as DNA, the CDR3 is TGTGCCAGCAGCTCCGGGGGAGGGTCGGAGACCCAGTACTTC. This codes for CASSSGGGSETQYF.

This clonotype has a handful of counts. The V and J genes are TRBV13 and TRBJ2-3; D may be TRBD1 or TRBD2 (5 bases each). The CDR3 extends over 14 amino acids. Between the trimmed V and J ends, which lost 0 bases and 2 bases, there was a span of 6 bases. CDR1 PRHDT and CDR2 FYEKMQ come from the germline V gene (reference sequence). CDR3 DNA: TGTGCCAGCAGCTTAGGCGGGACCACAGATACGCAGTATTTT. Encoded protein: CASSLGGTTDTQYF.

This chain uses TRBV29-1 with TRBJ1-2; D not certain. Deletions cut 4 bases from V and 4 bases from J, with 10 bases between. The CDR3 spans 12 residues. Germline V CDR1 and CDR2: SQVTM, ANQGSEA. CDR3 sequence: CSVGEVRYGYTF. The CDR3 nucleotides read TGCAGCGTTGGAGAAGTTCGCTATGGCTACACCTTC.

This chain connects TRBV7-2 to TRBJ2-7, with D tentatively TRBD1 (6 bases). The germline V gene encodes CDR1 SGHTA and CDR2 FQGNSA. Trimming shortened V by 1 base and J by 9 bases, and 13 bases separated the two germline ends. The CDR3 has 13 residues. CDR3 residues: CASSLDQGRVQYF. The CDR3, as DNA: TGTGCCAGCAGCTTAGACCAGGGGAGAGTGCAGTACTTC.

The rearrangement links TRBV5-5 to TRBJ2-7; 7 nucleotides match TRBD1. The junction had 11 bases not matched to a gene; V was cut back by 4 bases and J by 1 base. CDR1 is SGHKS and CDR2 is YYEKEE in the germline V gene (reference sequence). CDR3 length: 16 residues. The CDR3 DNA follows: TGTGCCAGCAGCCTCCCGCCGGACAGGAATTCCTACGAGCAGTACTTC. The encoded protein is CASSLPPDRNSYEQYF.

The chain joins TRBV20-1 to TRBJ2-3; TRBD2 is a possible D gene (5 bases). This CDR3 is built from 12 residues. Germline V gene sequence: CDR1 DFQATT, CDR2 SNEGSKA (reference sequence). V lost 5 bases and J lost 2, with 8 bases in between. The CDR3 loop is CSAQRSTDTQYF. The CDR3 DNA sequence: TGCAGTGCTCAGCGGTCCACAGATACGCAGTATTTT.

This clonotype has just a few counts. The genes are TRBV6-1 and TRBJ2-1; 11 nucleotides align to TRBD2. V lost 2 bases, J lost 0 bases, and 6 bases stayed unmatched. The CDR3 is 18 amino acids. Germline V gene sequence: CDR1 MNHNS, CDR2 SASEGT. The CDR3 coding sequence is TGTGCCAGCAGTGAACTAATGGGACTAGCGGACTCCTACAATGAGCAGTTCTTC. Amino acids: CASSELMGLADSYNEQFF.